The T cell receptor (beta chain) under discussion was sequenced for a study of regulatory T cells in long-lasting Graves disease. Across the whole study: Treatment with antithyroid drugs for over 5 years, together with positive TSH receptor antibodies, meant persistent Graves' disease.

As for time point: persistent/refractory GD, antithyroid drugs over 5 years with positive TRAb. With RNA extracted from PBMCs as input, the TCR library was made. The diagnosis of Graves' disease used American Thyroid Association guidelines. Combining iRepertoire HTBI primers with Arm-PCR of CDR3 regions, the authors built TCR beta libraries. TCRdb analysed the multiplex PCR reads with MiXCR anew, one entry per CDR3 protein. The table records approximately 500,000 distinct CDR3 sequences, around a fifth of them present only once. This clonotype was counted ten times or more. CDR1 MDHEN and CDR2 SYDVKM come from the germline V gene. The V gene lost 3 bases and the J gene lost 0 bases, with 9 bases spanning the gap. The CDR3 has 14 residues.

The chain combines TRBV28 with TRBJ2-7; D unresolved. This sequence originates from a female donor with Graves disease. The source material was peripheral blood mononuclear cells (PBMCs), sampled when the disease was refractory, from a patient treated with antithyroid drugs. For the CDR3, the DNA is TGTGCCAGCAGTTTCTCGGCTCTCTCCTACGAGCAGTACTTC. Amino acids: CASSFSALSYEQYF.